Following are 11 T cell receptor beta chains from one sample sequenced in a study of radiotherapy plus CTLA-4 blockade in lung cancer. Repertoires were generated with immunoSEQ multiplex PCR, while TCRdb's copy carries only in-frame clones and drops some. The sample contains around 44,000 clones, around nine tenths of which appear only once. The material was peripheral blood, obtained from a patient treated with radiotherapy plus ipilimumab. The receptors stem from a human donor with non-small cell lung cancer that progressed on radiotherapy plus ipilimumab. Some clones in this sample may be carry-over from other donors' samples.

This clone turned up a few times. V is TRBV6-6 and J is TRBJ2-7; D is possibly TRBD1 (6 bases). V lost 7 bases and J lost 2, with 12 bases in between. This CDR3 contains 13 residues. The V gene's germline CDR1 is MNHNY and CDR2 SVGAGI (reference sequence). The CDR3 here is CASTSQGPYEQYF. CDR3 in DNA: TGTGCCAGCACCTCACAGGGACCCTACGAGCAGTACTTC.

This clone has just a few counts. The rearrangement joins TRBV5-1 to TRBJ1-3; D ambiguous. The CDR3 consists of 15 residues. The germline CDR1 and CDR2 sequences are SGHRS and YFSETQ. The V end was cut by 0 bases, the J end by 4 bases, with 11 bases between. The CDR3 protein is CASSLGARVGNTIYF. CDR3 DNA sequence: TGCGCCAGCAGCTTGGGGGCCAGAGTCGGAAACACCATATATTTT.

The CDR3 DNA is TGTGCCAGCAGTGATATTAGGGACATAAGCAATCAGCCCCAGCATTTT. It yields the protein CASSDIRDISNQPQHF. This chain uses TRBV2 with TRBJ1-5, with D perhaps matching TRBD1 (6 bases). Looked up from germline, CDR1 is SNHLY and CDR2 is FYNNEI. This CDR3 has 16 residues. V shed 3 bases and J shed 1 base, with 13 bases lying between them.

The V call is TRBV19, the J call TRBJ2-3, with TRBD2 as a possible D gene (7 bases). The CDR3 is made up of 17 amino acids. With 9 bases removed from V and 5 bases from J, the gap between germline ends came to 27 bases. Per the germline V gene, CDR1 is LNHDA and CDR2 is SQIVND (reference sequence). DNA of the CDR3: TGTGCCAGCTCAAAGGTGGGACGGGGGGCCGGAGAAGATACGCAGTATTTT. It translates to CASSKVGRGAGEDTQYF.

V usage is TRBV2 and J usage is TRBJ1-5, with D unresolved. This CDR3 is built from 14 residues. Germline V gene lookup returns CDR1 SNHLY and CDR2 FYNNEI. V was cut by 8 bases and J by 0 bases, with 11 bases left in between. CDR3 bases: TGTGCCAGCGAAGGACTCTATAGCAATCAGCCCCAGCATTTT. The encoded protein is CASEGLYSNQPQHF. Full variable domain (outside the CDR3, taken from reference TRBV2 and TRBJ1-5): EPEVTQTPSHQVTQMGQEVILRCVPISNHLYFYWYRQILGQKVEFLVSFYNNEISEKSEIFDDQFSVERPDGSNFTLKIRSTKLEDSAMYFCASEGLYSNQPQHFGDGTRLSIL.

This chain joins TRBV27 and TRBJ1-2, with 8 bases that match TRBD1. V gave up 6 bases and J gave up 8 bases; unmatched junction bases: 14. This CDR3 is 15 amino acids long. CDR1 MNHEY and CDR2 SMNVEV come from the germline V gene (reference sequence). CDR3 in DNA: TGTGCCAGCAGCCTTCTTCGGACAGGGTTACAAGGCTACACCTTC. It encodes CASSLLRTGLQGYTF.

The chain has TRBV12-5 and TRBJ1-4; 10 bases are a match to TRBD1. CDR3 size: 14 residues. The V gene end was trimmed by 1 base and the J gene end by 8 bases; junction bases not matched to a gene: 1. In germline, CDR1 is LGHNT, CDR2 FRNRAP. The chain's CDR3 is CASGLGQGAEKLFF. The CDR3 DNA reads TGTGCTAGTGGTTTGGGACAGGGGGCCGAAAAACTGTTTTTT.

Written as DNA, the CDR3 is TGTGCCAGCAGCTCCAAGACAGACTTCGGGTATGGCTACACCTTC. Translated, it gives CASSSKTDFGYGYTF. The genes are TRBV9 and TRBJ1-2; a weak D match, TRBD1 (5 bases). The length of the CDR3 is 15 residues. The V gene's germline CDR1 is SGDLS and CDR2 YYNGEE. V dropped 4 bases and J dropped 5 bases, with 18 bases sitting between them.

The V and J genes are TRBV10-3 and TRBJ2-3; D gene uncertain. The CDR3 is 16 residues long. Trimming pared 5 bases from V and 2 bases from J, leaving 17 bases between. CDR1 is ENHRY, CDR2 SYGVKD, per germline. The CDR3 DNA reads as TGTGCCATCAGTCAGAGCGCCGATCACTTCACAGATACGCAGTATTTT. This encodes CAISQSADHFTDTQYF.

The chain carries TRBV6-5 and TRBJ2-1; maybe TRBD1 (5 bases). The length of the CDR3 is 15 residues. Per germline, CDR1 MNHEY and CDR2 SVGAGI. The germline V and J ends were trimmed by 6 bases and 10 bases, with 22 bases remaining between them. CDR3 amino acids: CASRPGGVGVDEQFF. CDR3 nucleotide sequence: TGTGCCAGCAGACCCGGTGGGGTAGGGGTGGACGAGCAGTTCTTC.

This clone was seen a single time. The chain employs TRBV10-3 and TRBJ2-3; 7 bases map to TRBD2. Germline-derived CDR1 and CDR2 are ENHRY and SYGVKD. Germline trimming cut 3 bases from V and 0 bases from J; bases unmatched to any gene: 6. The CDR3 is made up of 16 amino acids. DNA of the CDR3: TGTGCCATCAGTGACCCTAGCGGCTTTAGCACAGATACGCAGTATTTT. This encodes CAISDPSGFSTDTQYF.